A selection of T cell receptor gamma chains follows, all from one sample in a study of human gamma delta and Vdelta1 T cells. TCRdb reprocessed the PCR reads using CATT. Of a few thousand gamma-chain clones in the sample, more than 30% were seen once. The antigens of these receptors remain unknown. Sequencing used Vdelta1 gamma-delta T cells from blood grown in culture (DOT cells). All receptors come from a human donor in good health. Both conserved end residues are part of each CDR3. The order of the fields is J gene, clone size, V gene, CDR3 protein. Size is stated for part of the rows, as once, few or many counts, or as a class when the clone is expanded.

j_call: TRGJ1/TRGJ2
clone_size: -
v_call: TRGV3
cdr3_aa: CATWDRPKEKLF

j_call: TRGJ1/TRGJ2
clone_size: few
v_call: TRGV2
cdr3_aa: CATWDGPGYKKLF

j_call: TRGJP2
clone_size: medium-sized
v_call: TRGV4
cdr3_aa: CATWDGHSSDWIKTF

j_call: TRGJ1/TRGJ2
clone_size: -
v_call: TRGV10
cdr3_aa: CAAWGRYYKKLF

j_call: TRGJ1/TRGJ2
clone_size: -
v_call: TRGV5
cdr3_aa: CATWDRPDYKKLF

j_call: TRGJ1/TRGJ2
clone_size: -
v_call: TRGV2
cdr3_aa: CATWDGHKGDYYKKLF

j_call: TRGJP
clone_size: -
v_call: TRGV9
cdr3_aa: CALWEVPLELGKKIKVF

j_call: TRGJ1/TRGJ2
clone_size: -
v_call: TRGV3
cdr3_aa: CATWDRPEQDPYYKKLF

j_call: TRGJ1/TRGJ2
clone_size: -
v_call: TRGV4
cdr3_aa: CATWARYEKLF

j_call: TRGJ1/TRGJ2
clone_size: -
v_call: TRGV4
cdr3_aa: CATWDAYTNYYKKLF

j_call: TRGJ1/TRGJ2
clone_size: few
v_call: TRGV5
cdr3_aa: CATWDRPNYYKKLF

j_call: TRGJ1/TRGJ2
clone_size: -
v_call: TRGV2
cdr3_aa: CATWDGPRLGKLF

j_call: TRGJP2
clone_size: -
v_call: TRGV3
cdr3_aa: CATWDRHSSDWIKTF

j_call: TRGJP2
clone_size: few
v_call: TRGV8
cdr3_aa: CATWGPWGDWIKTF

j_call: TRGJ1/TRGJ2
clone_size: -
v_call: TRGV4
cdr3_aa: CATWDGPQYKKLF

j_call: TRGJP2
clone_size: few
v_call: TRGV3
cdr3_aa: CATWEITSSDWIKTF

j_call: TRGJ1/TRGJ2
clone_size: -
v_call: TRGV4
cdr3_aa: CATWDDCGKLF

j_call: TRGJ1/TRGJ2
clone_size: large
v_call: TRGV4
cdr3_aa: CATWDGRYYKKLF

j_call: TRGJ1/TRGJ2
clone_size: -
v_call: TRGV2
cdr3_aa: CATWVHRDYYKKLF

j_call: TRGJ1/TRGJ2
clone_size: -
v_call: TRGV4
cdr3_aa: CATWDGGPIYYKKLF

j_call: TRGJ1/TRGJ2
clone_size: medium-sized
v_call: TRGV3
cdr3_aa: CATWDILRKLF

j_call: TRGJ1/TRGJ2
clone_size: -
v_call: TRGV5
cdr3_aa: CATWDSLGELF

j_call: TRGJ1/TRGJ2
clone_size: few
v_call: TRGV4
cdr3_aa: CATWDGIEGLF

j_call: TRGJ1/TRGJ2
clone_size: -
v_call: TRGV4
cdr3_aa: CATWDGANYYKKLF

j_call: TRGJ1/TRGJ2
clone_size: few
v_call: TRGV3
cdr3_aa: CATWDRQYGKKLF

j_call: TRGJ1/TRGJ2
clone_size: -
v_call: TRGV9
cdr3_aa: CALWESLWKLF

j_call: TRGJ1/TRGJ2
clone_size: -
v_call: TRGV4
cdr3_aa: CATWDGPFPYYKKLF

j_call: TRGJP2
clone_size: -
v_call: TRGV3
cdr3_aa: CATWDKLSSDWIKTF

j_call: TRGJP2
clone_size: -
v_call: TRGV4
cdr3_aa: CATWDLYSSDWIKTF

j_call: TRGJ1/TRGJ2
clone_size: -
v_call: TRGV8
cdr3_aa: CATWGPYKKLF

j_call: TRGJ1/TRGJ2
clone_size: medium-sized
v_call: TRGV2
cdr3_aa: CATWDAAYYKKLF

j_call: TRGJ1/TRGJ2
clone_size: few
v_call: TRGV4
cdr3_aa: CATWDGVYYKKLF

j_call: TRGJ1/TRGJ2
clone_size: -
v_call: TRGV4
cdr3_aa: CATWDGPSYYKKLF

j_call: TRGJP1
clone_size: -
v_call: TRGV10
cdr3_aa: CAAWDPRWFKIF

j_call: TRGJ1/TRGJ2
clone_size: -
v_call: TRGV3
cdr3_aa: CATWDRVYKKLF

j_call: TRGJ1/TRGJ2
clone_size: few
v_call: TRGV3
cdr3_aa: CATWELYYKKLF

j_call: TRGJP2
clone_size: -
v_call: TRGV11
cdr3_aa: CTTVPAGPSDWIKTF

j_call: TRGJP
clone_size: few
v_call: TRGV5
cdr3_aa: CATWDRHKELGKKIKVF

j_call: TRGJ1/TRGJ2
clone_size: -
v_call: TRGV4
cdr3_aa: CATWDYYYKKLF

j_call: TRGJP2
clone_size: few
v_call: TRGV4
cdr3_aa: CATWDRHSSDWIKTF

j_call: TRGJ1/TRGJ2
clone_size: -
v_call: TRGV2
cdr3_aa: CATWDGPKNYYKKLF

j_call: TRGJ1/TRGJ2
clone_size: few
v_call: TRGV5
cdr3_aa: CATWDSSYYKKLF

j_call: TRGJ1/TRGJ2
clone_size: -
v_call: TRGV5
cdr3_aa: CATWDTHGYKKLF

j_call: TRGJ1/TRGJ2
clone_size: -
v_call: TRGV4
cdr3_aa: CATWDGGEKLF

j_call: TRGJ1/TRGJ2
clone_size: -
v_call: TRGV2
cdr3_aa: CATWDGPAKKLF

j_call: TRGJP1
clone_size: few
v_call: TRGV4
cdr3_aa: CATWDGPNTGWFKIF

j_call: TRGJ1/TRGJ2
clone_size: -
v_call: TRGV4
cdr3_aa: CATWDGQTQSELF

j_call: TRGJ1/TRGJ2
clone_size: -
v_call: TRGV4
cdr3_aa: CATWDGVYYKKLF

j_call: TRGJ1/TRGJ2
clone_size: -
v_call: TRGV5
cdr3_aa: CATWDRRYYKKLF

j_call: TRGJP2
clone_size: few
v_call: TRGV2
cdr3_aa: CATWDGLISSDWIKTF

j_call: TRGJ1/TRGJ2
clone_size: -
v_call: TRGV5
cdr3_aa: CAAWAEKLF

j_call: TRGJ1/TRGJ2
clone_size: -
v_call: TRGV3
cdr3_aa: CATWDQGHKKLF

j_call: TRGJ1/TRGJ2
clone_size: -
v_call: TRGV4
cdr3_aa: CATWDLDYYKKLF